This T cell receptor beta chain was profiled in a study of regulatory T cells in long-lasting Graves disease. Study-wide context: The study counted Graves' disease as persistent given over 5 years of antithyroid drugs and positive TSH receptor antibodies. Overall study findings and caveats: In persistent patients, shared public clonotypes (around 2,600) outnumbered those in new patients (around 1,000). TCR diversity was lower in persistent Graves' patients (versus newly diagnosed ones).

A note on this clonotype: Its antigen is unknown.

According to the study, TCR beta libraries were built with iRepertoire HTBI primers and CDR3-region Arm-PCR. In TCRdb, the multiplex PCR reads were re-called with MiXCR into one record per CDR3 protein. This sample carries about 340,000 distinct CDR3 sequences, 15% to 20% of them seen once, and the ten largest clones take roughly 27%. As for time point: persistent/refractory GD, antithyroid drugs over 5 years with positive TRAb. Extracted PBMC RNA gave rise to the TCR library. Those enrolled as patients came out of an endocrinology department in Xi'an, China. With 4 bases removed from V and 5 bases from J, the gap between germline ends came to 14 bases. Germline V lookup: CDR1 DFQATT, CDR2 SNEGSKA (reference sequence). The CDR3 is made up of 13 amino acids.

Sequences were derived from peripheral blood mononuclear cells (PBMCs), sampled when the disease was refractory, from a patient treated with antithyroid drugs. The chain carries TRBV20-1 and TRBJ2-5; D is ambiguous. The receptor was isolated from a female donor with Graves disease. The CDR3 bases are TGCAGTGCTAATAACAGATTGAGGGAGACCCAGTACTTC. Its protein is CSANNRLRETQYF.